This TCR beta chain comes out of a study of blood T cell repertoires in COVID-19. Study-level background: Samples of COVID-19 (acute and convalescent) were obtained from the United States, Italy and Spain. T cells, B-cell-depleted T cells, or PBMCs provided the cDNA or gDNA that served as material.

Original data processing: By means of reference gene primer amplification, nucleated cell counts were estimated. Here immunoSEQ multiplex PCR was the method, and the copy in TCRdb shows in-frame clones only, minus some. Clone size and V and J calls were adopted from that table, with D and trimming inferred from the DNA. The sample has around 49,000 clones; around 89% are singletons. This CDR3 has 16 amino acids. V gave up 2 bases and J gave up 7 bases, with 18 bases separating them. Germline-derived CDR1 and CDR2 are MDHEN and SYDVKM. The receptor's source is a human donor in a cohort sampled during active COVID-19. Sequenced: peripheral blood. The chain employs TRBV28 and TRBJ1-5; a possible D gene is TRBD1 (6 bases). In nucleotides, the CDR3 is TGTGCCAGCAGTTTAGGACTTAGAAGGGGACACCAGCCCCAGCATTTT. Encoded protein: CASSLGLRRGHQPQHF.